The source of this T cell receptor (beta chain) is a study of shared clonotypes between healthy human individuals. Study overall: Donors had three CD4 naive, three CD4 memory, two CD8 naive and one CD8 memory plate apiece.

Measured with immunoSEQ multiplex PCR; TCRdb has only the in-frame clones, and not every one. In the table there are more than 2,000,000 clones, around 90% of which are singletons. The CDR3 sequence is 18 residues long. Germline V gives CDR1 SGHAT, CDR2 FQNNGV. With 1 base removed from V and 2 bases from J, the gap between germline ends came to 20 bases. The sequenced sample was naive CD4+ T cells sorted from blood. Subset given: CD45RA+ positively selected. This sequence joins TRBV11-2 and TRBJ1-2, with a possible D match to TRBD1 (6 bases). The source of this sequence is a man aged 18 to 35 in good health. CDR3 amino acids: CASSLVGGGRLPNYGYTF. For the CDR3, the DNA is TGTGCCAGCAGCTTAGTAGGCGGGGGGCGCCTCCCAAACTATGGCTACACCTTC.